This entry features one T cell receptor (beta chain) sequence. This clonotype has more than one count but fewer than ten. There is no known antigen for this receptor. Base qualities were left out, and no much larger clone turns up one base away. From its cysteine to its phenylalanine, the CDR3 spans 15 amino acids. Left in the record is the CDR3 DNA by itself, 45 bases read in frame from the first base. The germline V gene (reference sequence) yields DFQATT for CDR1 and SNEGSKA for CDR2. At the junction V is shortened by 6 bases and J by 0 bases, with 16 bases in between. The data belong to a study of blood T cells in healthy people across ages (dated by TCRdb to between 2015 and 2016). Regarding the study in general: Template switching captured roughly one uniquely barcoded TCR beta cDNA molecule per two T cells in model experiments. Using deep sequencing normalized with unique cDNA molecular identifiers, the study measured how TCR beta repertoire diversity changes with age. The donors were split into four age groups: young (average 16 years), middle-aged (about 40), aged (roughly 60) and long-lived (approximately 89). To avoid experimental bias, donors of different ages were distributed randomly across sequencing lanes. The study analyzed two additional independent replicas of 1 million unique cDNA reads from the same blood draw for two donors, one aged 18 to 29 and one aged 80 or older.

The donors were some 39 Caucasian individuals from Russia, aged roughly 6 to 100 years, who were systemically healthy. Each donor gave ten milliliters of peripheral blood, collected into EDTA-treated Vacutainer tubes. PBMCs were isolated by Ficoll-Paque density-gradient centrifugation, with at least 6.5 million obtained per sample. Trizol reagent was used to extract total RNA from PBMCs, with at least 6 micrograms per sample. The percentages of naive CD45RAhigh/CD27high T cells were determined by flow cytometry on a PBMC aliquot from every donor. The research as a whole found: A strong correlation was found between observed TCR beta diversity and the percentage of naive T cells measured by flow cytometry. Compared with the aged group, the long-lived group had more naive CD4+ T cells, fewer expanded clones and increased TCR diversity, suggesting age selection. Observed TCR beta diversity per million T cells fell roughly linearly with age, and a significant reduction was already apparent by age roughly 40. Estimates of total diversity from one million sequenced T cells were regarded as lower bounds and underestimates. Because donor CMV infection status was unknown, age-related changes in expanded clonotypes were potentially confounded. Since profiling was done on bulk unsorted PBMCs, naive and antigen-experienced compartments could not be conclusively compared.

Receptors were amplified or captured by 5' RACE. For sequencing, an Illumina HiSeq 2500 was employed. A second about 7 to 11 cycle PCR used a sample-barcoded 5' primer and a J-beta primer mix. A template-switch 5' adaptor carrying 12 random nucleotides introduced a unique molecular identifier onto each TCR beta cDNA molecule. Each sample yielded at least 3 million CDR3-containing paired-end reads. First-strand cDNA synthesis was performed from all RNA using the Mint cDNA synthesis kit, with priming by a TRBC-specific oligonucleotide. Following uracil-DNA glycosylase treatment, all cDNA underwent a first 18-cycle PCR with the universal primers M1SS and BC2_uni_R. Turning to the authors' computational methods: For normalization, 1 million high-quality reads, each with a distinct molecular identifier, were randomly selected from each sample. Reads sharing molecular identifiers were discarded rather than binned into consensus sequences. CDR3 identification, clonotype clustering and error correction used MiTCR with a Q25 quality threshold and the strictest error-elimination algorithm. A nonparametric unseen species model with Euler transformation was used to estimate lower-bound total TCR beta diversity. Starting from the raw public reads, TCRdb applied fastp trimming at Q25, assembled clones with MiXCR and retained in-frame beta chains. Identical CDR3 proteins give one entry, which carries the most common genes and DNA. The V and J calls follow TCRdb's processing rather than the paper's. This sample holds 780,000 or so distinct CDR3 sequences; approximately 55% were observed only once. Of the sample, around 41% falls within the top ten clones.

The source of this sequence is a man older than 75 in good health. Rearrangement joined TRBV20-1 to TRBJ2-3; D gene: possibly TRBD2, on 6 matching bases. The sequenced sample consisted of blood. The CDR3 reads CSAPVGSGSTDTQYF. The nucleotides read TGCAGTGCCCCCGTTGGTAGCGGTAGCACAGATACGCAGTATTTT.